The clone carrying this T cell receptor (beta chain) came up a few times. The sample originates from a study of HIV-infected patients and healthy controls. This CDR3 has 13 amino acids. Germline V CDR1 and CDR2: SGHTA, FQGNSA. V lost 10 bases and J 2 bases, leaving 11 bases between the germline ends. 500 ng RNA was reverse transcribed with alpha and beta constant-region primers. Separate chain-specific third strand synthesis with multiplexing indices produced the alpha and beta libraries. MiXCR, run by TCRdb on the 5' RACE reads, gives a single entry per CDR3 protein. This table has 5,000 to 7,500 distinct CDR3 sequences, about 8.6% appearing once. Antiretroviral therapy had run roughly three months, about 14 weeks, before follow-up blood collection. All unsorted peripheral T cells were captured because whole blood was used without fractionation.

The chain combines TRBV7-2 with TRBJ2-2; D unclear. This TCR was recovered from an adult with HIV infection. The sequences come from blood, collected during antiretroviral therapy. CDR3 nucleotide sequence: TGTGCCACGACCCTACCTAACACCGGGGAGCTGTTTTTT. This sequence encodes CATTLPNTGELFF. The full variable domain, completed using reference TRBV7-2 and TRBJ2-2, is GAGVSQSPSNKVTEKGKDVELRCDPISGHTALYWYRQSLGQGLEFLIYFQGNSAPDKSGLPSDRFSAERTGGSVSTLTIQRTQQEDSAVYLCATTLPNTGELFFGEGSRLTVL.